This TCR beta chain was recorded in a study of cytomegalovirus exposure and HLA in healthy donors. The study, taken as a whole, reports: The investigators catalogued some 160 TCR beta chains as cytomegalovirus-associated. Despite most TCR sequences being rare, some public TCRs occurred in many donors.

The germline V and J ends were trimmed by 1 base and 3 bases, with 11 bases remaining between them. The CDR3 is 16 amino acids. Germline V gives CDR1 SGHDT, CDR2 YYEEEE. This clone was counted a single time. The target antigen is unknown. Some clones are missing from TCRdb's copy, which holds only in-frame ones; the method was immunoSEQ multiplex PCR. The profile shows about 63,000 clones, about 95% of them singletons. This chain connects TRBV5-6 to TRBJ1-6; D gene uncertain. This clonotype was obtained from a young woman in good health and CMV-seropositive. The source material was PBMCs. This chain's CDR3 is CASSLFVGSYNSPLHF. Here the CDR3 DNA reads TGTGCCAGCAGCTTGTTCGTTGGGAGCTATAATTCACCCCTCCACTTT.